Listed below are T cell receptor beta chains from one sample, sequenced in a study of blood T cell repertoires in COVID-19. Using immunoSEQ multiplex PCR, the repertoire was profiled, and TCRdb retains in-frame clones only, with some absent. This sample carries 100,000 to 150,000 clones, over 75% of them seen once, and the ten largest clones take about 6.9%. The sequenced material came from peripheral blood. These receptors were obtained from an elderly man with active or convalescent COVID-19. Each CDR3 is given with its conserved first and last residue. Each record gives: clone size, J gene, D gene, V gene, CDR3 DNA, CDR3 protein. The D gene is left open where the match is weak. Rows may omit the clone size; those that give it use once, few, many or a size class.

.	TRBJ1-5	.	TRBV27	TGTGCCAGCAGTTTATCCCAGGGTCAAGGGCAGCCCCAGCATTTT	CASSLSQGQGQPQHF
.	TRBJ1-5	TRBD1	TRBV7-9	TGTGCCAGCAGCTCACAGGGGACGCCGTATCAGCCCCAGCATTTT	CASSSQGTPYQPQHF
.	TRBJ2-5	.	TRBV4-1	TGCGCCAGCAGCAATACCGGGACTCGCCAAGAGACCCAGTACTTC	CASSNTGTRQETQYF
once	TRBJ2-7	.	TRBV19	TGTGCCACTCAATCCGGGGTGCCCTCCTACGAGCAGTACTTC	CATQSGVPSYEQYF
.	TRBJ1-3	.	TRBV15	TGTGCCACCAGCAGAGATAGGGCAGGGGTCGGAAACACCATATATTTT	CATSRDRAGVGNTIYF
.	TRBJ1-2	.	TRBV12-3/TRBV12-4	TGTGCCATCTTTATAAACTATGGCTACACCTTC	CAIFINYGYTF
.	TRBJ2-1	TRBD2	TRBV3-1/TRBV3-2	TGTGCCAGCAGCCAAGACACTAGCGGGAGCTACAATGAGCAGTTCTTC	CASSQDTSGSYNEQFF
.	TRBJ1-5	.	TRBV5-6	TGTGCCAGCAGCTTGGAGCGTACCATGGGTCAGCCCCAGCATTTT	CASSLERTMGQPQHF
.	TRBJ2-1	TRBD2	TRBV20-1	TGCAGTGCTAGTCCCGGGACTAGCGGGACCGATGAGCAGTTCTTC	CSASPGTSGTDEQFF
.	TRBJ1-1	TRBD1	TRBV7-3	TGTGCCAGCAGCTCCCAGACAGGGATGAACACTGAAGCTTTCTTT	CASSSQTGMNTEAFF
.	TRBJ1-5	TRBD1	TRBV28	TGTGCCAGCAGTTTATACCCGGGACAGGGGAAGCAGCCCCAGCATTTT	CASSLYPGQGKQPQHF
.	TRBJ2-7	.	TRBV5-1	TGCGCCAGCAGCTTGGTTCAGGGAACCTACGAGCAGTACTTC	CASSLVQGTYEQYF
.	TRBJ2-7	TRBD1	TRBV2	TGTGCCACATTCCGGGACAGGGCCCCCTACGAGCAGTACTTC	CATFRDRAPYEQYF
few	TRBJ2-7	.	TRBV19	TGTGCCAGTAGTGAGTCAGGGGCGTACTCCTACGAGCAGTACTTC	CASSESGAYSYEQYF
.	TRBJ1-1	.	TRBV2	TGTGCCAGCAATACCAGGACACTGAACACTGAAGCTTTCTTT	CASNTRTLNTEAFF
few	TRBJ1-1	TRBD1	TRBV14	TGTGCCAGCAGCCAGGACATGGGACAGCTGATGAACACTGAAGCTTTCTTT	CASSQDMGQLMNTEAFF
once	TRBJ1-4	.	TRBV29-1	TGCAGCGTTGAAGATCGGTCAGGGGTGGGGGAGAGACTGTTTTTT	CSVEDRSGVGERLFF
.	TRBJ2-2	.	TRBV30	TGTGCCTGGAGCGCCGGGACACGGGTCACCGGGGAGCTGTTTTTT	CAWSAGTRVTGELFF
.	TRBJ1-1	.	TRBV7-2	TGTGCCAGCAGCTTAGCAGGAGGGGATATTCCCACTGAAGCTTTCTTT	CASSLAGGDIPTEAFF
.	TRBJ1-1	.	TRBV27	TGTGCCAGCAGTCAAGTTGGGGCGAACACTGAAGCTTTCTTT	CASSQVGANTEAFF
.	TRBJ2-3	TRBD2	TRBV5-1	TGCGCCAGCAGCTTGGAGATAGCGGGGGTTACAGATACGCAGTATTTT	CASSLEIAGVTDTQYF
.	TRBJ2-6	TRBD1	TRBV10-3	TGTGCCACTCAGGGGGACTCTGGGGCCAACGTCCTGACTTTC	CATQGDSGANVLTF
.	TRBJ1-5	.	TRBV24-1	TGTGCCACCAGTGATGGTTCGGCAGGACACAATCAGCCCCAGCATTTT	CATSDGSAGHNQPQHF
.	TRBJ1-1	TRBD1	TRBV29-1	TGCAGCGTTGACGGGACAGGGGTCTCTGAAGCTTTCTTT	CSVDGTGVSEAFF
.	TRBJ2-5	.	TRBV6-2/TRBV6-3	TGTGCCAGCAGTTATAGGGGCGGTGCGGCGACCCAGTACTTC	CASSYRGGAATQYF
.	TRBJ2-1	TRBD2	TRBV6-5	TGTGCCAGCTCCCAGTCGGGACTAGCCCGGGGTGCGCAGTTCTTC	CASSQSGLARGAQFF
few	TRBJ1-1	.	TRBV3-1/TRBV3-2	TGTGCCAGCAGCCAAGATTCCAGGGTCGGAACTGAAGCTTTCTTT	CASSQDSRVGTEAFF